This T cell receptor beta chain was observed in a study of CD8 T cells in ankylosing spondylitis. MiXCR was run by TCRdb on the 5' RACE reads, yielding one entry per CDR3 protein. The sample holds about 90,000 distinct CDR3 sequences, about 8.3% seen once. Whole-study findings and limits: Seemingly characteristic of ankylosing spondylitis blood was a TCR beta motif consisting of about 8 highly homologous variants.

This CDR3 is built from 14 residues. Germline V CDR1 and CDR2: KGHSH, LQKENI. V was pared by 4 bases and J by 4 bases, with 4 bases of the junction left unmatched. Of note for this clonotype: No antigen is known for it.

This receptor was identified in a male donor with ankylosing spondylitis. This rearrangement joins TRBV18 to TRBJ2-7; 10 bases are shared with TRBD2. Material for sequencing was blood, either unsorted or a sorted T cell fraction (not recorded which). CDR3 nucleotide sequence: TGTGCCAGCTCACGACTAGCGGGCCATTACGAGCAGTACTTC. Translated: CASSRLAGHYEQYF. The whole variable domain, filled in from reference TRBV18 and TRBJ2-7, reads NAGVMQNPRHLVRRRGQEARLRCSPMKGHSHVYWYRQLPEEGLKFMVYLQKENIIDESGMPKERFSAEFPKEGPSILRIQQVVRGDSAAYFCASSRLAGHYEQYFGPGTRLTVT.